The 18 T cell receptor beta chains listed next were all sequenced from one sample in a study of T cell responses to AZD1222 COVID-19 vaccine. Assay: immunoSEQ multiplex PCR; the TCRdb copy retains only in-frame clones and omits some. Of about 130,000 clones listed, approximately 92% are singletons. The sequences come from peripheral blood, collected 28 days after the second AZD1222 dose. The receptors shown here come from an adult who received the AZD1222 COVID-19 vaccine.

This rearrangement joins TRBV2 to TRBJ1-5; D uncertain. Trimming pared 3 bases from V and 0 bases from J, leaving 6 bases between. CDR1 is SNHLY and CDR2 is FYNNEI in the germline V gene. The length of the CDR3 is 14 residues. CDR3 DNA sequence: TGTGCCAGCAGTGAGATAGATAGCAATCAGCCCCAGCATTTT. Translation gives CASSEIDSNQPQHF. Together with reference TRBV2 and TRBJ1-5, the CDR3 gives the full variable domain: EPEVTQTPSHQVTQMGQEVILRCVPISNHLYFYWYRQILGQKVEFLVSFYNNEISEKSEIFDDQFSVERPDGSNFTLKIRSTKLEDSAMYFCASSEIDSNQPQHFGDGTRLSIL.

This CDR3 reads CASSLGPEPYEQYF. In nucleotides, the CDR3 is TGTGCCAGCAGCTTGGGACCCGAACCCTACGAGCAGTACTTC. This rearrangement joins TRBV5-4 to TRBJ2-7; D is undetermined. Trimming removed 0 bases from V and 2 bases from J, with 9 bases in between. Per the germline V gene, CDR1 is SGHNT and CDR2 is YYREEE (reference sequence). This CDR3 spans 14 amino acids.

The J gene is TRBJ1-1, the V gene TRBV28; D may be TRBD1 (5 bases). The germline gives CDR1 MDHEN, CDR2 SYDVKM. Trimming took 4 bases from V and 4 from J, leaving 16 bases between them. The CDR3 runs 15 residues. The CDR3 nucleotides read TGTGCCAGCAGTTGGGATAGGGGAGTTGGCACTGAAGCTTTCTTT. It encodes CASSWDRGVGTEAFF.

The chain links TRBV6-6 to TRBJ2-7; D is undetermined. Germline-derived CDR1 and CDR2 are MNHNY and SVGAGI (reference sequence). This CDR3 has 14 residues. V dropped 2 bases and J dropped 3 bases, with 11 bases sitting between them. The CDR3 DNA reads as TGTGCCAGCAGTTACAGTGACTCAATCTACGAGCAGTACTTC. Encoded protein: CASSYSDSIYEQYF.

The chain is built from TRBV28 and TRBJ1-5; 7 bases match TRBD1. Losses at the gene ends were 5 bases for V and 15 bases for J; bases not matched to a gene: 10. Germline V gene data show CDR1 as MDHEN and CDR2 as SYDVKM. This CDR3 is built from 12 residues. As DNA, the CDR3 is TGTGCCAGCAGTCCCCGACAGGGCGCCCCGCATTTT. It codes for CASSPRQGAPHF.

The chain recombines TRBV3-1 (or the pseudogene TRBV3-2) with TRBJ1-4; the D is unclear. The CDR3 contains 16 residues. Per germline, CDR1 LGHDT and CDR2 YNNKEL (reference sequence). V was trimmed by 3 bases and J by 1 base, leaving 12 bases between them. CDR3 in amino acids: CASSHRSGLTNEKLFF. The CDR3 bases are TGTGCCAGCAGCCACCGATCGGGGTTAACTAATGAAAAACTGTTTTTT.

This clone occurred once. V gene TRBV3-1 (or the pseudogene TRBV3-2) combines with J gene TRBJ2-2; D remains ambiguous. The germline gives CDR1 LGHDT, CDR2 YNNKEL (reference sequence). The germline V and J ends were trimmed by 2 bases and 2 bases, with 6 bases remaining between them. The CDR3 is 14 residues long. Written as DNA, the CDR3 is TGTGCCAGCAGCCAACTCAGCAACACCGGGGAGCTGTTTTTT. Translated: CASSQLSNTGELFF.

V and J are TRBV7-2 and TRBJ2-3, with 9 bases aligning to TRBD2. Trimming removed 2 bases from V and 3 bases from J; junction bases left unmatched: 3. This CDR3 has 15 residues. Germline CDR1 is SGHTA and CDR2 is FQGNSA. The CDR3 sequence is CASSLSSGRTDTQYF. The CDR3 DNA follows: TGTGCCAGCAGCTTATCCAGCGGGAGGACAGATACGCAGTATTTT.

The rearrangement uses TRBV25-1 and TRBJ1-3; D possibly corresponds to TRBD1 (5 bases). Germline CDR1 reads MGHDK; CDR2 reads SYGVNS. There are 14 residues in the CDR3. V was trimmed by 9 bases and J by 2 bases, leaving 14 bases between them. The DNA of the CDR3 is TGTGCCAGTGAATCCGGGGGGGCTGGAAACACCATATATTTT. This translates into CASESGGAGNTIYF.

V gene TRBV10-3 combines with J gene TRBJ2-7, with 9 bases identical to TRBD1. CDR1 is ENHRY and CDR2 is SYGVKD in the germline V gene. Trimming cost V 10 bases and J 0 bases; bases outside gene matches: 10. The CDR3 consists of 15 residues. Written as DNA, the CDR3 is TGTGCCAGTTTAGCGGTGGACAGGGGCTCCTACGAGCAGTACTTC. This encodes CASLAVDRGSYEQYF.

The chain links TRBV2 to TRBJ2-5; D is possibly TRBD1 (6 bases). The CDR3 contains 13 residues. Germline V CDR1 and CDR2: SNHLY, FYNNEI. Trimming left V 6 bases short and J 2 bases short, with 10 bases between. In nucleotides, the CDR3 is TGTGCCAGCAGCTTACAGGGACAAGAGACCCAGTACTTC. Protein: CASSLQGQETQYF.

The chain is built from TRBV28 and TRBJ2-7; D might be TRBD2 (7 bases). Germline V gene sequence: CDR1 MDHEN, CDR2 SYDVKM. Deletions cut 3 bases from V and 2 bases from J, with 14 bases between. This CDR3 contains 15 residues. Here the CDR3 DNA reads TGTGCCAGCAGTTTTGGGGGGGCAGTGACCTACGAGCAGTACTTC. This sequence encodes CASSFGGAVTYEQYF.

The rearrangement links TRBV27 to TRBJ1-1; a weak D match, TRBD1 (6 bases). Germline assignment: CDR1 MNHEY and CDR2 SMNVEV (reference sequence). The CDR3 contains 13 residues. V gave up 9 bases and J gave up 0 bases, with 11 bases separating them. This CDR3 reads CASRDNLNTEAFF. The DNA of the CDR3 is TGTGCCAGTCGGGACAACTTGAACACTGAAGCTTTCTTT.

V and J are TRBV7-2 and TRBJ1-2; TRBD1 is a possible D gene (5 bases). The CDR3 consists of 17 residues. V lost 1 base, J lost 5 bases, and 20 bases lay in between. CDR1 and CDR2 (germline): SGHTA, FQGNSA. CDR3 sequence: CASSLDSAGIVRYGYTF. The CDR3 region has the DNA TGTGCCAGCAGCTTAGACTCGGCAGGGATCGTACGATATGGCTACACCTTC.

This clone was observed a single time. The V call is TRBV3-1 (or the pseudogene TRBV3-2), the J call TRBJ2-1; D is ambiguous. Deletions cut 1 base from V and 9 bases from J, with 13 bases between. The CDR3 consists of 14 residues. Germline lookup yields CDR1 LGHDT and CDR2 YNNKEL (reference sequence). CDR3 nucleotides: TGTGCCAGCAGCCAAGTGGCCCAAATGGGTGAGCAGTTCTTC. Residues: CASSQVAQMGEQFF.

The chain is built from TRBV9 and TRBJ2-2; 13 positions match TRBD2. Germline V lookup: CDR1 SGDLS, CDR2 YYNGEE. The CDR3 sequence is 16 residues long. V lost 3 bases and J lost 9; bases outside the gene matches: 8. This chain's CDR3 is CASSGITSGRARELFF. The CDR3 DNA reads TGTGCCAGCAGCGGGATCACTAGCGGGAGGGCCCGGGAGCTGTTTTTT.

This sequence joins TRBV5-6 and TRBJ1-1, with 9 bases identical to TRBD1. Trimming took 4 bases from V and 3 from J; bases not matched to a gene: 10. The CDR3 has 16 residues. CDR1 is SGHDT, CDR2 YYEEEE, per germline. The CDR3 reads CASSGGLTGGDTEAFF. For the CDR3, the DNA is TGTGCCAGCAGCGGGGGCCTGACAGGGGGAGACACTGAAGCTTTCTTT.

This chain joins TRBV19 and TRBJ1-5, with D uncertain. Germline CDR1 and CDR2: LNHDA and SQIVND (reference sequence). Trimming left V 2 bases short and J 6 bases short, with 20 bases between. This CDR3 spans 17 amino acids. The CDR3 nucleotides are TGTGCCAGTAGTATATTATTCGGAGGTTTGATGCCTCAGCCCCAGCATTTT. This translates into CASSILFGGLMPQPQHF.